These T cell receptor beta chains were read from a single sample in a study of shared clonotypes between healthy human individuals. TCRdb's copy holds only in-frame clones and misses some; the assay was immunoSEQ multiplex PCR. The profile shows approximately 500,000 clones, approximately 85% of them singletons. The sample comprised PBMCs. Receptors were obtained from a woman aged 40 to 50 in good health. Some clones in this sample may be carry-over from other donors' samples. CDR3s include the opening cysteine and the closing phenylalanine or tryptophan. Clone size is stated in some rows and not others, as once, few, many or a class when expanded.

clone_size,v_call,cdr3_aa
-,TRBV5-4,CASSQKQGTNTEAFF
-,TRBV15,CATSRDLTVSYNEQFF
-,TRBV5-6,CASSPGTGRMNTEAFF
-,TRBV27,CASRSVGTGELFF
-,TRBV6-1,CASREAPTGGNQPQHF
-,TRBV5-5,CASSLSTEYYEQYF
-,TRBV23-1,CASSQVAHPRGGYTF
-,TRBV7-8,CASSFRDTTMGNTIYF
-,TRBV6-1,CASSEPWPSSYEQYF
-,TRBV25-1,CASSEPGTGHRKLFF
-,TRBV30,CAGSKASGEKLFF
-,TRBV6-1,CASSEVGETQYF
few,TRBV5-1,CASSLDRGEFNEQFF
-,TRBV15,CATSRDPGPQETQYF
-,TRBV29-1,CSVGTSGGQETQYF
-,TRBV9,CASSPFGSYNEQFF
-,TRBV29-1,CSVEASGRAYNEQFF
-,TRBV27,CASSLSPVGLNEKLFF
-,TRBV6-4,CASSASGVLNEQFF
-,TRBV4-3,CASSQETSGRTLDEQFF
-,TRBV11-2,CASSYRVSGRATEQFF
-,TRBV5-1,CASSLVRDEQYF
-,TRBV5-1,CANRFTSYEQYF
-,TRBV7-2,CASSLSRTSGNPRGEQFF
-,TRBV5-6,CASSFSGTATSTTDTQYF
few,TRBV27,CASSSGTAFSYEQYF
-,TRBV27,CASGAGTSYEQYF
-,TRBV4-3,CASSQDSGGYNEQFF
-,TRBV30,CAWSKGTELGGYTF
once,TRBV18,CASSPGSGERDTQYF
few,TRBV5-1,CASSLVPAGLNTEAFF
-,TRBV4-3,CASSQARHHSDTQYF
-,TRBV7-9,CASSPRDRGLTETQYF
-,TRBV6-5,CASSYTVSGELFF
-,TRBV4-3,CASSQDHGRDTQYF
-,TRBV7-9,CASSRTGGEQYF
-,TRBV11-3,CASSTQSGYAGELFF
-,TRBV28,CASSSLSSPKGPEETQYF
-,TRBV14,CASSQDRPEKQYF
-,TRBV6-5,CASSPGLAGGSEQFF
-,TRBV7-3,CASSKRGSYNEQFF
-,TRBV11-2,CASSLGTGTNLGEQFF
-,TRBV5-6,CASSLSPGGYNEQFF
-,TRBV7-3,CASSQPGYTDTQYF